This T cell receptor (beta chain) was identified in a study of blood T cell repertoires in COVID-19. The CDR3 sequence is 15 residues long. Germline loops: CDR1 LGHDT, CDR2 YNNKEL (reference sequence). A word on this clone: The junction shows a germline mismatch at one end, possibly a read error.

Profiling relied on immunoSEQ multiplex PCR, and the TCRdb table lists in-frame clones only, not all of them. In the table there are 100,000 to 150,000 clones, around four fifths of which are singletons. V and J are TRBV3-1 (or the pseudogene TRBV3-2) and TRBJ2-2, with TRBD1 identical over 9 bases. The sequence was obtained from a man between 35 and 55 years old with acute COVID-19. The material sequenced was PBMCs or T cells enriched from blood (not recorded which). The CDR3, as DNA: TGTGCCAGCAGCTCCGGGACAGGGAACTCCGGGGAGCTGTTTTTT. This gives the protein CASSSGTGNSGELFF.